What follows are 20 T cell receptor beta chains derived from one specimen sequenced in a study of PD-1 blockade in classical Hodgkin lymphoma. In every patient, relapse followed autologous stem cell transplantation, while exposure to brentuximab vedotin differed. Generated by immunoSEQ multiplex PCR, the TCRdb table keeps only in-frame clones and is missing some. The sample records about 58,000 clones, around 93% being singletons. Sample: peripheral blood mononuclear cells (PBMCs), taken before the second cycle of nivolumab. These receptors were taken from a human donor with classical Hodgkin lymphoma.

V is TRBV18 and J is TRBJ2-1; 9 bases agree with TRBD2. With V trimmed by 2 bases and J by 4 bases, 9 bases remained unmatched. Germline V gene sequence: CDR1 KGHSH, CDR2 LQKENI. The CDR3 extends over 17 amino acids. CDR3 DNA: TGTGCCAGCTCACCAATGCTAGCGGGGATAAAATACAATGAGCAGTTCTTC. Translated: CASSPMLAGIKYNEQFF.

The CDR3 protein is CASSWEGEEDTDTQYF. CDR3 coding DNA: TGTGCCAGCAGCTGGGAGGGGGAGGAGGACACAGATACGCAGTATTTT. The V gene is TRBV7-9, the J gene TRBJ2-3; TRBD2 might be the D (7 bases). Germline CDR1 SEHNR, CDR2 FQNEAQ (reference sequence). V was shortened by 4 bases and J by 2 bases, with 16 bases between the two germline ends. This CDR3 is 16 amino acids long.

The chain is built from TRBV7-9 and TRBJ2-7; 7 bases map to TRBD2. Germline loops: CDR1 SEHNR, CDR2 FQNEAQ (reference sequence). This CDR3 contains 13 residues. J lost 2 bases, V lost 8 bases, and 6 bases had no gene match. CDR3: CASRSGRPYEQYF. Here the CDR3 DNA reads TGTGCCAGCCGTAGCGGGCGACCCTACGAGCAGTACTTC.

The J gene is TRBJ1-3, the V gene TRBV6-5; D not certain. The germline CDR1 and CDR2 sequences are MNHEY and SVGAGI. The CDR3 sequence is 16 residues long. The ends were cut back, 0 bases at V and 0 bases at J, with 9 bases in the middle. CDR3 sequence (DNA): TGTGCCAGCAGTTACTCGAGGCAGAGCTCTGGAAACACCATATATTTT. Its translation is CASSYSRQSSGNTIYF.

The J gene is TRBJ2-2, the V gene TRBV7-9; 10 nucleotides line up with TRBD2. Germline V gene lookup returns CDR1 SEHNR and CDR2 FQNEAQ (reference sequence). CDR3 size: 16 residues. The trim removed 4 bases at V and 2 bases at J, leaving 4 bases unmatched. The CDR3: CASSSLAGANTGELFF. CDR3 DNA: TGTGCCAGCAGCTCTCTAGCGGGGGCAAACACCGGGGAGCTGTTTTTT.

CDR3 residues: CASSTGTSGYEQYF. CDR3 nucleotides: TGTGCCAGCAGCACGGGGACTAGTGGATACGAGCAGTACTTC. V usage is TRBV27 and J usage is TRBJ2-7, with TRBD2 identical over 8 bases. Trimming at V came to 6 bases and at J to 4 bases, leaving 8 bases not matched to a gene. The CDR3 is 14 amino acids. Germline CDR1 is MNHEY and CDR2 is SMNVEV (reference sequence).

The rearrangement joins TRBV25-1 to TRBJ2-2; no firm D call. V was cut by 0 bases and J by 5 bases, with 7 bases left in between. CDR3 length: 14 amino acids. The germline CDR1 and CDR2 sequences are MGHDK and SYGVNS. CDR3 sequence: CASSEYHLTGELFF. DNA of the CDR3: TGTGCCAGCAGTGAATATCATTTGACCGGGGAGCTGTTTTTT.

The chain recombines TRBV18 with TRBJ2-7; D assignment may be TRBD1 or TRBD2 (5 bases each). Trimming pared 6 bases from V and 0 bases from J, leaving 18 bases between. The germline gives CDR1 KGHSH, CDR2 LQKENI. The CDR3 sequence is 16 residues long. CDR3 nucleotides: TGTGCCAGCTCCCCTGAGGGGCGGACGAGCTCCTACGAGCAGTACTTC. Translating gives CASSPEGRTSSYEQYF.

The chain couples TRBV18 to TRBJ1-4; D gene ambiguous. Germline V lookup: CDR1 KGHSH, CDR2 LQKENI. The CDR3 totals 12 residues. V lost 3 bases and J lost 3, with 2 bases in between. As DNA, the CDR3 is TGTGCCAGCTCACCGCCTAATGAAAAACTGTTTTTT. Translating it yields CASSPPNEKLFF.

This chain uses TRBV27 with TRBJ2-7; 8 nucleotides line up with TRBD1. The ends lost 10 bases at V and 4 bases at J; junction bases unmatched: 3. The CDR3 sequence is 11 residues long. CDR1 is MNHEY and CDR2 is SMNVEV in the germline V gene (reference sequence). The DNA of the CDR3 is TGTGCCACATACAGGGGGTACGAGCAGTACTTC. This gives the protein CATYRGYEQYF.

The V gene is TRBV29-1, the J gene TRBJ2-3; perhaps TRBD1 as D (5 bases). CDR1 is SQVTM, CDR2 ANQGSEA, per germline. V gave up 1 base and J gave up 4 bases, with 9 bases separating them. This CDR3 is built from 13 residues. In DNA form, the CDR3 reads TGCAGCGTTGAAGTCTTCAGGGCAGATACGCAGTATTTT. It codes for CSVEVFRADTQYF.

The chain carries TRBV5-1 and TRBJ2-5, with D unclear. Germline loops: CDR1 SGHRS, CDR2 YFSETQ. Trimming stripped 3 bases from V and 1 base from J, with 10 bases between. This CDR3 has 14 residues. The CDR3 nucleotides read TGCGCCAGCAGCTCCGCCAGCACCCAAGAGACCCAGTACTTC. It specifies CASSSASTQETQYF.

The chain links TRBV5-1 to TRBJ2-5; D uncertain. CDR3 size: 15 residues. Germline CDR1 reads SGHRS; CDR2 reads YFSETQ. The ends were cut back, 2 bases at V and 4 bases at J, with 15 bases in the middle. The CDR3, as DNA: TGCGCCAGCAGCTTAGGATCGTCGGCAGGAGAGACCCAGTACTTC. Translation gives CASSLGSSAGETQYF.

This chain uses TRBV2 with TRBJ2-1; unclear D gene. The CDR3 is 14 residues long. Germline V gene lookup returns CDR1 SNHLY and CDR2 FYNNEI. Trimming removed 4 bases from V and 0 bases from J, with 7 bases in between. The CDR3, as DNA: TGTGCCAGCAGTGGGTCGAGCTCCTACAATGAGCAGTTCTTC. Translated, it gives CASSGSSSYNEQFF.

The V gene is TRBV10-1, the J gene TRBJ2-3; D is possibly TRBD2 (6 bases). CDR1 WNHNN and CDR2 SYGVQD come from the germline V gene (reference sequence). V was trimmed by 6 bases and J by 7 bases, leaving 20 bases between them. The CDR3 has 15 amino acids. CDR3 sequence: CASRICVAVMHTQYF. The CDR3 nucleotides are TGCGCCAGCAGGATCTGCGTAGCGGTGATGCATACGCAGTATTTT.

This sequence joins TRBV20-1 and TRBJ2-7, with a weak D call TRBD1 (5 bases). Germline V gives CDR1 DFQATT, CDR2 SNEGSKA (reference sequence). The CDR3 totals 11 residues. Trimming pared 7 bases from V and 3 bases from J, leaving 10 bases between. The CDR3 protein is CSVGLIYEQYF. For the CDR3, the DNA is TGCAGTGTGGGGCTCATCTACGAGCAGTACTTC.

The rearrangement links TRBV15 to TRBJ2-3, with D possibly TRBD2 on 6 matching bases. V was pared by 1 base and J by 1 base, with 9 bases between. This CDR3 spans 15 amino acids. Germline loops: CDR1 LNHNV, CDR2 YYDKDF (reference sequence). CDR3 amino acids: CATSRAASGTDTQYF. CDR3 bases: TGTGCCACCAGCAGAGCGGCTAGCGGCACAGATACGCAGTATTTT.

This clone was counted once. The V call is TRBV21-1, the J call TRBJ1-1; TRBD1 reflects the table's D call only, with no check against the DNA. TRBV21-1 is deemed a pseudogene. This CDR3 is 14 amino acids long. The CDR3 sequence is CATMGTGVNTEAFF. The CDR3 bases are TGTGCCACCATGGGGACAGGGGTGAACACTGAAGCTTTCTTT.

This chain uses TRBV9 with TRBJ2-5; D not resolved. The CDR3 has 14 amino acids. In germline, CDR1 is SGDLS, CDR2 YYNGEE. Trimming took off 4 bases at V and 5 bases at J, with 15 bases between the two ends. DNA for the CDR3: TGTGCCAGCAGCCCGTATGTAGGTGCGGAGACCCAGTACTTC. Its protein product is CASSPYVGAETQYF. Variable domain in full (rest from reference TRBV9 and TRBJ2-5): DSGVTQTPKHLITATGQRVTLRCSPRSGDLSVYWYQQSLDQGLQFLIQYYNGEERAKGNILERFSAQQFPDLHSELNLSSLELGDSALYFCASSPYVGAETQYFGPGTRLLVL.

In this sample, this clone turned up a few times. The V call is TRBV19, the J call TRBJ1-5; D gene unclear. The germline CDR1 and CDR2 sequences are LNHDA and SQIVND (reference sequence). This CDR3 spans 15 amino acids. Trimming stripped 6 bases from V and 7 bases from J, with 19 bases between. The CDR3 DNA follows: TGTGCCAGTAGCCCCCCATATCTTAAAAGCCAGCCCCAGCATTTT. Its protein product is CASSPPYLKSQPQHF.